Listed below are T cell receptor beta chains from one sample, sequenced in a study of Graves' ophthalmopathy and Graves' hyperthyroidism. TCRdb re-called the multiplex PCR reads through MiXCR, storing one row per CDR3 protein. Seen here are around 660,000 distinct CDR3 sequences, about 41% observed once, and the top ten hold around 3.3%. The sequenced material came from peripheral blood. The source of these receptors is an adult man with Graves' ophthalmopathy. CDR3s include the opening cysteine and the closing phenylalanine or tryptophan. A D gene is named only where the DNA matches it firmly. Size values are once, few and many counts, or a class for expanded clones, and some rows have none.

D	J	V	size	CDR3	DNA
NA	TRBJ2-7	TRBV10-3	many	CAIRAGASYEQYF	TGTGCCATCAGGGCAGGGGCTTCCTACGAGCAGTACTTC
TRBD1	TRBJ1-4	TRBV5-1	NA	CASSPQTGGNEKLFF	TGCGCCAGCAGCCCCCAGACAGGGGGTAATGAAAAACTGTTTTTT
NA	TRBJ1-2	TRBV5-1	many	CASSTGQPNQYGDYTF	TGCGCCAGCAGCACCGGACAGCCTAACCAATATGGTGACTACACCTTC
TRBD1	TRBJ1-2	TRBV5-6	NA	CASSLTGGSYGYTF	TGTGCCAGCAGTCTAACAGGGGGCAGCTATGGCTACACCTTC
NA	TRBJ1-2	TRBV19	many	CASSMRDRFYGYTF	TGTGCCAGTAGTATGCGGGACCGCTTCTATGGCTACACCTTC
NA	TRBJ1-3	TRBV24-1	many	CATSDSRREAEGNEGNTIYF	TGTGCCACCAGTGATTCAAGACGGGAGGCGGAGGGGAACGAAGGGAACACCATATATTTT
TRBD1	TRBJ1-6	TRBV10-2	many	CASSSQGARSPLHF	TGCGCCAGCAGCTCTCAGGGGGCGCGGTCACCCCTCCACTTT
NA	TRBJ2-2	TRBV7-9	many	CASSYQGYGELFF	TGTGCCAGCAGCTACCAGGGATATGGGGAGCTGTTTTTT
NA	TRBJ1-3	TRBV6-2/TRBV6-3	NA	CASRTQRTPGNTIYF	TGTGCCAGCAGAACCCAGCGGACGCCTGGAAACACCATATATTTT
TRBD1	TRBJ2-7	TRBV7-9	NA	CASSPGQGAHEQYF	TGTGCCAGCAGCCCAGGACAGGGGGCCCACGAGCAGTACTTC
NA	TRBJ1-1	TRBV10-3	NA	CAISVGSTEAFF	TGTGCCATCAGTGTAGGGTCCACTGAAGCTTTCTTT
TRBD1	TRBJ2-7	TRBV9	few	CASSKQGNTYEQYF	TGTGCCAGCAGCAAACAGGGGAACACCTACGAGCAGTACTTC
NA	TRBJ1-1	TRBV29-1	many	CSVGASMNTEAFF	TGCAGCGTTGGGGCCAGTATGAACACTGAAGCTTTCTTT
TRBD1	TRBJ2-7	TRBV15	many	CATSGTDRGFHEQYF	TGTGCCACCAGCGGAACAGACAGGGGGTTCCACGAGCAGTACTTC
TRBD2	TRBJ2-6	TRBV4-2	few	CASSQEFLAGRGANVLTF	TGTGCCAGCAGCCAAGAGTTCCTAGCGGGGCGAGGGGCCAACGTCCTGACTTTC
NA	TRBJ1-1	TRBV11-2	NA	CASSLDAGHDGRNTEAFF	TGTGCCAGCAGCTTAGATGCGGGACACGACGGGAGGAACACTGAAGCTTTCTTT
NA	TRBJ1-6	TRBV10-3	many	CASTTGGAGNSPLHF	TGTGCCAGCACCACGGGGGGGGCGGGCAATTCACCCCTCCACTTT
NA	TRBJ2-5	TRBV12-3/TRBV12-4	many	CASTGDAGLQETQYF	TGTGCCAGCACTGGGGACGCTGGGTTACAAGAGACCCAGTACTTC
NA	TRBJ1-5	TRBV30	few	CAWARVGQPQHF	TGTGCCTGGGCACGTGTGGGTCAGCCCCAGCATTTT
NA	TRBJ1-4	TRBV14	few	CASSQAGPLNEKLFF	TGTGCCAGCAGCCAAGCCGGTCCACTTAATGAAAAACTGTTTTTT
NA	TRBJ1-1	TRBV7-9	many	CASSFPPGRNTEAFF	TGTGCCAGCAGCTTTCCCCCAGGGCGGAACACTGAAGCTTTCTTT
TRBD1	TRBJ1-1	TRBV12-3/TRBV12-4	many	CASSLAGGSTEAFF	TGTGCCAGCAGTTTGGCAGGGGGATCCACTGAAGCTTTCTTT
NA	TRBJ1-1	TRBV5-4	NA	CASSSTTDTEAFF	TGTGCCAGCAGCTCAACCACGGACACTGAAGCTTTCTTT
NA	TRBJ1-5	TRBV4-3	many	CASSQGHSNQPQHF	TGCGCCAGCAGCCAAGGACATAGCAATCAGCCCCAGCATTTT
NA	TRBJ2-7	TRBV6-6	once	CAISDDGRNSYEQYF	TGTGCCATCAGTGACGACGGGCGCAACTCCTACGAGCAGTACTTC
TRBD1	TRBJ2-1	TRBV9	NA	CASSLLGQGSYNEQFF	TGTGCCAGCAGCCTACTCGGACAGGGCTCCTACAATGAGCAGTTCTTC
NA	TRBJ2-7	TRBV10-3	NA	CAISDPTGKF	TGTGCCATCAGTGACCCCACAGGGAAATTC
NA	TRBJ1-1	TRBV6-6	NA	CASTYLGGGANTEAFF	TGTGCCAGCACCTACCTCGGCGGCGGGGCAAACACTGAAGCTTTCTTT
TRBD1	TRBJ1-6	TRBV25-1	NA	CASSAGQGWNSPLHF	TGTGCCAGCAGTGCCGGACAGGGGTGGAATTCACCCCTCCACTTT
TRBD2	TRBJ2-7	TRBV13	many	CASSLEGLAGNGDNYEQYF	TGTGCCAGCAGCTTAGAAGGACTAGCGGGGAACGGCGACAACTACGAGCAGTACTTC
TRBD1	TRBJ2-5	TRBV7-9	NA	CASSMTGTVNGETQYF	TGTGCCAGCAGCATGACAGGGACGGTCAATGGGGAGACCCAGTACTTC
TRBD1	TRBJ1-4	TRBV10-3	NA	CAITQGGGEKLFF	TGTGCCATCACCCAGGGGGGAGGTGAAAAACTGTTTTTT
NA	TRBJ1-5	TRBV2	NA	CASSEAYGNQPQRF	TGTGCCAGCAGTGAAGCGTACGGGAATCAGCCCCAGCGTTTT
NA	TRBJ2-7	TRBV19	many	CASSIRFQGGEQYF	TGTGCCAGTAGTATAAGGTTCCAGGGGGGCGAGCAGTACTTC
TRBD1	TRBJ1-5	TRBV20-1	many	CSASPGTGANQPQHF	TGCAGTGCTAGTCCCGGGACAGGGGCAAATCAGCCCCAGCATTTT
NA	TRBJ1-1	TRBV6-2/TRBV6-3	few	CASSRQPQGTEAFF	TGTGCCAGCAGCCGACAGCCCCAAGGGACTGAAGCTTTCTTT